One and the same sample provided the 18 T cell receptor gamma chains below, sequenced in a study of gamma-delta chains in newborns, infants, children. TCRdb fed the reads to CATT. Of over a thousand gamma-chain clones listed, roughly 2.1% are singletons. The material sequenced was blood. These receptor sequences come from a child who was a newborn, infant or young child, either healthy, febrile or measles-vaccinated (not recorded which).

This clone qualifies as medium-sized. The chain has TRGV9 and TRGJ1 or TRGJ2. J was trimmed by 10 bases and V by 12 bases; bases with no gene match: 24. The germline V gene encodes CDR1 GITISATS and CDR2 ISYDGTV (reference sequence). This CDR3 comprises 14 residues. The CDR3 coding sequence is TGTGCCATAAGGGGAGAACACGACAAAAGGAAGAAACTCTTT. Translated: CAIRGEHDKRKKLF.

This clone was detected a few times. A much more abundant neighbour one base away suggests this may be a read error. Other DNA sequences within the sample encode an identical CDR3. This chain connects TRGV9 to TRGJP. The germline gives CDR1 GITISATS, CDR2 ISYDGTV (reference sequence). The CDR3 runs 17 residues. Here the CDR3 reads CALWEVRGELGKKIKVF. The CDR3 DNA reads TGTGCCTTGTGGGAGGTGCGGGGAGAGCTGGGCAAAAAAATCAAGGTATTT.

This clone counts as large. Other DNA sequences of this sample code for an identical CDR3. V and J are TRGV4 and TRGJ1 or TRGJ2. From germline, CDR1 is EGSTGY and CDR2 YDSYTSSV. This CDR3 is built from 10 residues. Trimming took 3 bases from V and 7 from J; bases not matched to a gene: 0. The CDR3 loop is CATWDYKKLF. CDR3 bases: TGTGCCACCTGGGATTATAAGAAACTCTTT.

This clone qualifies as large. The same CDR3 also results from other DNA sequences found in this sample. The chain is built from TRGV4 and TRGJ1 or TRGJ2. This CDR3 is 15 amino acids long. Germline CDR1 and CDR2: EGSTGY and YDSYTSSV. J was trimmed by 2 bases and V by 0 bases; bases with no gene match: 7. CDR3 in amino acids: CATWDGPRDYYKKLF. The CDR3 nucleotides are TGTGCCACCTGGGATGGGCCGAGGGATTATTATAAGAAACTCTTT.

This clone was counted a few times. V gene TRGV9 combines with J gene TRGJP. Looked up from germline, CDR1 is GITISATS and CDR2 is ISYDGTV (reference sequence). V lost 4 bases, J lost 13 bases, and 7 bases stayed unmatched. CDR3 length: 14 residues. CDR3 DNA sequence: TGTGCCTTGTGGGAAGGGTTAGGCAAAAAAATCAAGGTATTT. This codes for CALWEGLGKKIKVF.

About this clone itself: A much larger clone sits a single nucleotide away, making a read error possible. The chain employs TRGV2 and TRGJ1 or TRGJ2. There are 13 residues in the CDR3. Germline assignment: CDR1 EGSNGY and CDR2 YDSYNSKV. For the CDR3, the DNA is TGTACCACCTGGGACGGGCGTTATTATAAGAAACTCTTT. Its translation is CTTWDGRYYKKLF.

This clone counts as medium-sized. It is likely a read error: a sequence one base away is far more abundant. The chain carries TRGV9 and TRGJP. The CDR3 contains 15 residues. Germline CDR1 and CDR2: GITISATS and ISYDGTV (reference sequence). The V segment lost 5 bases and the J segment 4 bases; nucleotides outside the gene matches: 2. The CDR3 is CALWGQELGKKIKVF. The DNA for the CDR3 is TGTGCCTTGTGGGGTCAAGAGTTGGGCAAAAAAATCAAGGTATTT.

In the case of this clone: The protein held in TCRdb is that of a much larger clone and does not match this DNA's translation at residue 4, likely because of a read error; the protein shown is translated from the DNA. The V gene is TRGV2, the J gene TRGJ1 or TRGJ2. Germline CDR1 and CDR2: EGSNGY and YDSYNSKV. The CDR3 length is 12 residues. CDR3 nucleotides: TGTGCCACCTGTGACGGCCTTTGGGAGAAACTCTTT. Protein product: CATCDGLWEKLF.

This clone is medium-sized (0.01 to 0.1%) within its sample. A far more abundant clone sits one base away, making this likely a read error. This chain's CDR3 is CAAWSFGYTTGWFKIF. The CDR3 DNA reads TGTGCCGCCTGGAGTTTTGGCTATACCACTGGTTGGTTCAAGATATTT. The rearrangement uses TRGV5 and TRGJP1. The CDR3 is 16 residues long. CDR1 and CDR2 from the germline V gene are VINAFY and YDVSNSKD.

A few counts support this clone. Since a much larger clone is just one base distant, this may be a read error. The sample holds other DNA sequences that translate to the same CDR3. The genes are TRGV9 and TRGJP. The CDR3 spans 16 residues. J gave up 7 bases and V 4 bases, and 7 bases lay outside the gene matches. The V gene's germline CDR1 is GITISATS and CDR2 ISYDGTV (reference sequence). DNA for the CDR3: TGTGCCTTGTGGGAAGTGATGGAGTTGGGCAAAAAAATCAAGGTATTT. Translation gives CALWEVMELGKKIKVF.

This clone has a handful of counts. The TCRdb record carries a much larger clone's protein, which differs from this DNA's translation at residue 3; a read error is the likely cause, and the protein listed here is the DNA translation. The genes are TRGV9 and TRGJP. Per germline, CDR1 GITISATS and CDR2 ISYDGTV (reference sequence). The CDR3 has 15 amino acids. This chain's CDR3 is CASWEVKLGKKIKVF. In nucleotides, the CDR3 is TGTGCCTCGTGGGAGGTGAAGTTGGGCAAAAAAATCAAGGTATTT.

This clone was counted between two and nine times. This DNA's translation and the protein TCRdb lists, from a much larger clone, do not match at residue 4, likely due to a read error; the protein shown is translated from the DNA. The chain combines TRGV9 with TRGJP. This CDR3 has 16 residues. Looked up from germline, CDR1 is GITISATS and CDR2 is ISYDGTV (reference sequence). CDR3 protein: CALREDQELGKKIKVF. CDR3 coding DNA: TGTGCCTTGCGGGAAGACCAAGAGTTGGGCAAAAAAATCAAGGTATTT.

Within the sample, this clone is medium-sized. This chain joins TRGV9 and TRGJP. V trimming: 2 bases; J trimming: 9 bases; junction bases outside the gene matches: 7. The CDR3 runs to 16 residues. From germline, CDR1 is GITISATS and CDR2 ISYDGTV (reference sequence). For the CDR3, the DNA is TGTGCCTTGTGGGAGGGAGGTCGGTTGGGCAAAAAAATCAAGGTATTT. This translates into CALWEGGRLGKKIKVF.

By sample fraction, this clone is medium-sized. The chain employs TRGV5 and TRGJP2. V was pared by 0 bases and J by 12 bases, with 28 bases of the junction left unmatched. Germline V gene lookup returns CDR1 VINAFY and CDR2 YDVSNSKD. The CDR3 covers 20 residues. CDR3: CATWDRHFLPPSLGDRIKTF. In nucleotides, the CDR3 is TGTGCCACCTGGGACAGGCACTTCTTACCCCCCTCCCTGGGCGATCGGATCAAGACGTTT.

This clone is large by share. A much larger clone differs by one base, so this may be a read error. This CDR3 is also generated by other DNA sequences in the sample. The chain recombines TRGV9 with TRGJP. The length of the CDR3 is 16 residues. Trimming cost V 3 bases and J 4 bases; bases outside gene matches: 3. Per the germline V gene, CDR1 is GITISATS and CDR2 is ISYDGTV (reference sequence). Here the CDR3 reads CALWETQELGKKIKVF. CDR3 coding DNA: TGTGCCTTGTGGGAGACTCAAGAGTTGGGCAAAAAAATCAAGGTATTT.

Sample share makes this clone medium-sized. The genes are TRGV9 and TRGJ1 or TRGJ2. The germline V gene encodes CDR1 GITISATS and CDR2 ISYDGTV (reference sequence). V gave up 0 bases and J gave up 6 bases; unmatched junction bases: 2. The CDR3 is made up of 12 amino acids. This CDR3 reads CALWEVLYKKLF. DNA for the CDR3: TGTGCCTTGTGGGAGGTGCTTTATAAGAAACTCTTT.

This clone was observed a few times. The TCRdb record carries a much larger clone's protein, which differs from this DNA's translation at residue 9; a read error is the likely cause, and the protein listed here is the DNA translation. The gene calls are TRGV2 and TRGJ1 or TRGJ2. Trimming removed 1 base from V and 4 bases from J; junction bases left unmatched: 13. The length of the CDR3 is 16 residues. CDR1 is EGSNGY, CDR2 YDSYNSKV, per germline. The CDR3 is CATWDGPRPRYYKKLF. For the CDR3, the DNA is TGTGCCACCTGGGACGGTCCCCGGCCTCGCTATTATAAGAAACTCTTT.

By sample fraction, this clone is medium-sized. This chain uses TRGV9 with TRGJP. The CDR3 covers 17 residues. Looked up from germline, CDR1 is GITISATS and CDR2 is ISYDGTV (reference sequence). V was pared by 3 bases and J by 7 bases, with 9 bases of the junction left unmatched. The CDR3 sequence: CALWEPQSELGKKIKVF. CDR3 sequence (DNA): TGTGCCTTGTGGGAGCCACAATCGGAGTTGGGCAAAAAAATCAAGGTATTT.